A single sample gave rise to the 2 T cell receptor beta chains below, sequenced in a study of CD8+CD57+ T cells in acquired aplastic anemia. Genomic DNA constituted the template upon which TCR beta VDJ and CDR3 profiling was performed. TCRdb reprocessed the reads via MiXCR and lists one record per CDR3 protein. The sample includes about 160,000 distinct CDR3 sequences, 40% to 60% seen only once; the top ten take 25% to 35%. Individuals selected for sequencing had exhibited CD8+CD57+ cell expansion on flow cytometry. Material for sequencing was sorted CD4+, CD8+, or CD8+CD57+ T cells (not recorded which) from PBMCs. All receptors come from a human donor with aplastic anemia.

The sample holds many counts of this clonotype. CDR3 protein: CASSEAYGTGVQPQHF. CDR3 DNA sequence: TGTGCCAGCAGTGAAGCTTACGGGACAGGGGTTCAGCCCCAGCATTTT. The chain uses TRBV6-1 and TRBJ1-5; TRBD1 matches at 10 bases. With 0 bases clipped from V and 6 bases from J, the junction kept 5 bases outside the gene matches. Germline V gene sequence: CDR1 MNHNS, CDR2 SASEGT. The CDR3 has 16 residues.

The chain has TRBV10-1 and TRBJ2-1; the match to TRBD2 covers 8 bases. The V gene's germline CDR1 is WNHNN and CDR2 SYGVQD (reference sequence). CDR3 length equals 12 residues. Germline trimming cut 6 bases from V and 6 bases from J; bases unmatched to any gene: 1. CDR3 amino acids: CASRGLANEQFF. In DNA form, the CDR3 reads TGCGCCAGCAGAGGACTAGCCAATGAGCAGTTCTTC.